The 31 T cell receptor beta chains in this list originate from one sample, sequenced in a study of identical twins. TCRdb reprocessed the 5' RACE reads via MiXCR and lists one record per CDR3 protein. The table records just under 550,000 distinct CDR3 sequences, roughly 15% of them present only once. These records were also assigned to another study, of yellow fever vaccine responses in identical twins.

Sequenced material: CD4+ T cells sorted from blood. The origin of the receptors is a woman younger than 30 in good health.

This clonotype showed up many times. This chain links TRBV12-3 or TRBV12-4 with TRBJ1-4; maybe TRBD1 (5 bases). The V and J ends lost 4 bases and 7 bases respectively, with 19 bases between them. The CDR3 runs to 16 residues. CDR3 sequence: CASSSTIGGTSEKLFF. CDR3 nucleotide sequence: TGTGCCAGCAGTTCAACTATTGGGGGGACGAGTGAAAAACTGTTTTTT.

This clonotype has a count of ten or more. The CDR3, as DNA: TGTGCCAGCAGCAGGGGGACTAGCGGATGGAATGAGCAGTTCTTC. Protein sequence: CASSRGTSGWNEQFF. This chain joins TRBV7-3 and TRBJ2-1; TRBD2 matches 11 bases. With V trimmed by 5 bases and J by 7 bases, 7 bases remained unmatched. The CDR3 runs 15 residues. Germline CDR1 is SGHTA and CDR2 is FQGTGA.

The genes are TRBV3-1 and TRBJ2-6; TRBD1 might be the D (5 bases). This CDR3 is 16 amino acids long. The V and J ends lost 1 base and 1 base respectively, with 8 bases between them. Germline CDR1 LGHDT, CDR2 YNNKEL (reference sequence). CDR3 bases: TGTGCCAGCAGCCAAGGACAGCAGTCTGGGGCCAACGTCCTGACTTTC. This sequence encodes CASSQGQQSGANVLTF.

The chain has TRBV12-3 or TRBV12-4 and TRBJ2-5, with unresolved D. The CDR3 covers 11 residues. V lost 6 bases to trimming and J lost 6 bases, with 8 bases between them. This CDR3 is CASSLEKTQYF. CDR3 coding DNA: TGTGCCAGCAGCCTAGAAAAGACCCAGTACTTC.

V gene TRBV6-5 combines with J gene TRBJ2-7; D tentatively reads TRBD1 or TRBD2 (5 bases each). V dropped 10 bases and J dropped 6 bases, with 13 bases sitting between them. The CDR3 totals 11 residues. The germline CDR1 and CDR2 sequences are MNHEY and SVGAGI. CDR3 loop: CATGPRGEQYV. CDR3 sequence (DNA): TGTGCCACAGGGCCCCGGGGCGAGCAGTACGTC.

The DNA for the CDR3 is TGTGCCAGCAGGAAAGGAGGGCTAGCGGGAGTCTCAGATACGCAGTATTTT. Translating it yields CASRKGGLAGVSDTQYF. This chain connects TRBV7-6 to TRBJ2-3; 10 nucleotides align to TRBD2. Trimming at V came to 6 bases and at J to 4 bases, leaving 13 bases not matched to a gene. CDR3 size: 17 residues. The V gene's germline CDR1 is SGHVS and CDR2 FNYEAQ. The full variable domain, in which reference TRBV7-6 and TRBJ2-3 provide the parts outside the CDR3, is GAGVSQSPRYKVTKRGQDVALRCDPISGHVSLYWYRQALGQGPEFLTYFNYEAQQDKSGLPNDRFSAERPEGSISTLTIQRTEQRDSAMYRCASRKGGLAGVSDTQYFGPGTRLTVL.

This sequence joins TRBV7-9 and TRBJ2-5; D tentatively reads TRBD1 or TRBD2 (7 bases each). There are 17 residues in the CDR3. The V end lost 5 bases, the J end lost 1 base, and 20 bases lay between the germline ends. Germline V gene lookup returns CDR1 SEHNR and CDR2 FQNEAQ (reference sequence). The CDR3 is CASSPSRGRDFQETQYF. The CDR3, as DNA: TGTGCCAGCAGCCCGTCCAGGGGGAGGGACTTCCAAGAGACCCAGTACTTC.

This clonotype was recorded a few times. V and J are TRBV5-1 and TRBJ2-1, with 9 bases fitting TRBD2. The germline V gene encodes CDR1 SGHRS and CDR2 YFSETQ. V shed 0 bases, J shed 7 bases, and the junction held 14 bases outside the gene matches. This CDR3 is 18 amino acids long. The CDR3 coding sequence is TGCGCCAGCAGCTTGGTTGCTCGGCGGGAGGGCCAACAGAATGAGCAGTTCTTC. It yields the protein CASSLVARREGQQNEQFF.

This clonotype was seen many times. The V call is TRBV5-1, the J call TRBJ1-2; 9 bases match TRBD1. Germline CDR1 reads SGHRS; CDR2 reads YFSETQ. CDR3 size: 14 residues. V dropped 3 bases and J dropped 7; count of bases not matched to a gene: 7. This CDR3 reads CASSSGQGMSGYTF. In DNA, the CDR3 is TGCGCCAGCAGCTCGGGACAGGGAATGAGTGGCTACACCTTC.

The chain has TRBV10-3 and TRBJ1-2; 9 bases align to TRBD1. CDR3 length: 17 residues. Germline V gene data show CDR1 as ENHRY and CDR2 as SYGVKD. The V gene end was trimmed by 2 bases and the J gene end by 1 base; junction bases not matched to a gene: 8. The chain's CDR3 is CAISERSGTGINYGYTF. The CDR3 DNA follows: TGTGCCATCAGTGAGCGCTCCGGGACAGGGATTAACTATGGCTACACCTTC.

The chain carries TRBV7-9 and TRBJ2-1; maybe TRBD1 (6 bases). Trimming shortened V by 6 bases and J by 1 base, and 13 bases separated the two germline ends. Germline lookup yields CDR1 SEHNR and CDR2 FQNEAQ (reference sequence). The CDR3 has 15 residues. CDR3 nucleotide sequence: TGTGCCAGCAGGCTCACAGGGTCGTCCTACAATGAGCAGTTCTTC. This codes for CASRLTGSSYNEQFF. Full variable domain (remainder filled in from reference TRBV7-9 and TRBJ2-1): DTGVSQNPRHKITKRGQNVTFRCDPISEHNRLYWYRQTLGQGPEFLTYFQNEAQLEKSRLLSDRFSAERPKGSFSTLEIQRTEQGDSAMYLCASRLTGSSYNEQFFGPGTRLTVL.

This clonotype showed up just a few times. J is TRBJ2-3 and V is TRBV5-1, with a tentative D call TRBD2 (5 bases). Germline V gene lookup returns CDR1 SGHRS and CDR2 YFSETQ. V was clipped by 2 bases and J by 1 base, with 11 bases between them. This CDR3 is built from 15 residues. CDR3 loop: CASSLQGSGTDTQYF. In DNA form, the CDR3 reads TGCGCCAGCAGCTTACAAGGGAGCGGCACAGATACGCAGTATTTT.

This clonotype appeared a few times. The chain combines TRBV29-1 with TRBJ1-4; weak D call: TRBD1 (5 bases). The CDR3 is 15 amino acids. V was cut by 5 bases and J by 6 bases, with 19 bases left in between. Germline V lookup: CDR1 SQVTM, CDR2 ANQGSEA. CDR3: CSVKRFEGSDEKLFF. In DNA, the CDR3 is TGCAGCGTTAAACGATTTGAGGGGTCGGATGAAAAACTGTTTTTT.

This clonotype was detected ten times or more. The chain carries TRBV20-1 and TRBJ2-5; weak D call: TRBD2 (6 bases). Germline loops: CDR1 DFQATT, CDR2 SNEGSKA (reference sequence). This CDR3 comprises 13 residues. Trimming removed 4 bases from V and 4 bases from J, with 13 bases in between. The CDR3 DNA reads as TGCAGTGCTACAGGGAGGCAGGGAGAGACCCAGTACTTC. This sequence encodes CSATGRQGETQYF.

This chain joins TRBV6-1 and TRBJ2-7, with no clear D. V was pared by 7 bases and J by 11 bases, with 9 bases between. CDR1 and CDR2 (germline): MNHNS, SASEGT. The CDR3 has 9 amino acids. The CDR3 is CASKSVEYF. The CDR3 DNA is TGTGCCAGCAAGTCCGTCGAGTACTTC.

The table lists this clonotype with a few counts. The chain is built from TRBV20-1 and TRBJ2-3; 8 nucleotides match TRBD1. In germline, CDR1 is DFQATT, CDR2 SNEGSKA (reference sequence). After removal of 6 bases from V and 0 bases from J, the junction contained 8 bases not matched to a gene. The CDR3 is made up of 15 amino acids. This CDR3 reads CSATGTGRSTDTQYF. CDR3 in DNA: TGCAGTGCAACCGGGACAGGCAGAAGCACAGATACGCAGTATTTT.

V and J are TRBV11-1 and TRBJ2-3; TRBD2 agrees at 11 bases. Trimming took 2 bases from V and 5 from J; bases not matched to a gene: 12. Germline loops: CDR1 SGHAT, CDR2 FQDESV (reference sequence). The CDR3 is 18 residues long. The CDR3, as DNA: TGTGCCAGCAGCTTAAGAGGTGATAGCGGGGGGGCGAGAGATACGCAGTATTTT. Translating gives CASSLRGDSGGARDTQYF.

The chain employs TRBV7-6 and TRBJ2-2; D is uncertain. Germline V lookup: CDR1 SGHVS, CDR2 FNYEAQ. This CDR3 is built from 14 residues. The ends were cut back, 3 bases at V and 1 base at J, with 6 bases in the middle. DNA of the CDR3: TGTGCCAGCAGCTTCTCCTGGAACACCGGGGAGCTGTTTTTT. Residues: CASSFSWNTGELFF. The full variable domain, in which reference TRBV7-6 and TRBJ2-2 provide the parts outside the CDR3, is GAGVSQSPRYKVTKRGQDVALRCDPISGHVSLYWYRQALGQGPEFLTYFNYEAQQDKSGLPNDRFSAERPEGSISTLTIQRTEQRDSAMYRCASSFSWNTGELFFGEGSRLTVL.

This clonotype appeared a few times. CDR3 coding DNA: TGTGCCAGCAGTTACTCTGCGGGAGTAGAGACCCAGTACTTC. Its protein is CASSYSAGVETQYF. This chain joins TRBV6-5 and TRBJ2-5; TRBD2 matches 7 bases. Trimming at V came to 0 bases and at J to 4 bases, leaving 2 bases not matched to a gene. CDR1 is MNHEY and CDR2 is SVGAGI in the germline V gene. The CDR3 spans 14 residues.

The chain combines TRBV10-3 with TRBJ2-6; D call uncertain. The V gene lost 6 bases and the J gene lost 4 bases, with 13 bases spanning the gap. CDR1 is ENHRY, CDR2 SYGVKD, per germline. The CDR3 totals 15 residues. The CDR3 DNA is TGTGCCATCAGCCCTCATGGTTCCGGGGCCAACGTCCTGACTTTC. Translated, it gives CAISPHGSGANVLTF.

The rearrangement links TRBV4-1 to TRBJ1-2; D call uncertain. The V end was cut by 1 base, the J end by 7 bases, with 19 bases between. The CDR3 loop spans 16 amino acids. CDR1 and CDR2 (germline): MGHRA, YSYEKL. The CDR3 region has the DNA TGCGCCAGCAGCCAAGGCGAGACCAACTTTGGTGGTGGCTACACCTTC. It translates to CASSQGETNFGGGYTF.

This clonotype was picked up many times. This sequence joins TRBV5-1 and TRBJ2-1; the match to TRBD2 covers 8 bases. V gave up 4 bases and J gave up 5 bases; unmatched junction bases: 5. CDR3 length: 14 amino acids. CDR1 is SGHRS, CDR2 YFSETQ, per germline. This chain's CDR3 is CASSPTLADNEQFF. The CDR3 region has the DNA TGCGCCAGCAGCCCCACACTAGCGGACAATGAGCAGTTCTTC.

This clonotype was counted ten times or more. The gene calls are TRBV29-1 and TRBJ1-5, with 9 bases matching TRBD1. V shed 6 bases and J 3 bases; nucleotides not matched to a gene: 6. Germline V gene data show CDR1 as SQVTM and CDR2 as ANQGSEA. The CDR3 has 14 amino acids. The CDR3 DNA sequence: TGCAGCGTGGGACAGGGAGGGCTCAATCAGCCCCAGCATTTT. It translates to CSVGQGGLNQPQHF.

The chain employs TRBV27 and TRBJ1-1, with TRBD1 matching over 12 bases. Trimming removed 6 bases from V and 5 bases from J; junction bases left unmatched: 10. This CDR3 region has 16 residues. Per the germline V gene, CDR1 is MNHEY and CDR2 is SMNVEV (reference sequence). The CDR3 here is CASSPGTGGGKTEAFF. CDR3 nucleotide sequence: TGTGCCAGCAGCCCCGGGACAGGGGGCGGGAAAACTGAAGCTTTCTTT.

This clonotype was seen only a few times. The chain carries TRBV7-9 and TRBJ2-1; TRBD2 matches 13 bases. This CDR3 has 16 amino acids. The germline V gene has CDR1 SEHNR and CDR2 FQNEAQ (reference sequence). V trimming: 5 bases; J trimming: 6 bases; junction bases outside the gene matches: 7. Written as DNA, the CDR3 is TGTGCCAGCAGCCCTGGGACTAGCGGGGACTCCAATGAGCAGTTCTTC. Its translation: CASSPGTSGDSNEQFF.

This chain uses TRBV11-3 with TRBJ1-3; no reliable D call. The CDR3 loop spans 15 amino acids. CDR1 and CDR2 (germline): SGHNT, YENEEA. V was clipped by 5 bases and J by 2 bases, with 13 bases between them. CDR3 sequence: CASSVVRETGNTIYF. Here the CDR3 DNA reads TGTGCCAGCAGCGTCGTGAGGGAAACTGGAAACACCATATATTTT. The variable domain in full, with the rest retrieved from reference TRBV11-3 and TRBJ1-3, is EAGVVQSPRYKIIEKKQPVAFWCNPISGHNTLYWYLQNLGQGPELLIRYENEEAVDDSQLPKDRFSAERLKGVDSTLKIQPAELGDSAVYLCASSVVRETGNTIYFGEGSWLTVV.

This clonotype was seen many times. The V call is TRBV6-5, the J call TRBJ1-5; TRBD1 matches at 10 bases. This CDR3 has 15 residues. J gave up 7 bases and V 4 bases, and 7 bases lay outside the gene matches. Germline V gives CDR1 MNHEY, CDR2 SVGAGI. The DNA for the CDR3 is TGTGCCAGCAGTTCAGGACAGGGGGTGTGGCAGCCCCAGCATTTT. Translating it yields CASSSGQGVWQPQHF.

The chain has TRBV12-3 or TRBV12-4 and TRBJ2-2, with TRBD2 identical over 8 bases. This CDR3 spans 16 amino acids. Trimming took 7 bases from V and 6 from J; bases not matched to a gene: 13. CDR3 coding DNA: TGTGCCAGCACCCCCACGGGGGGGGGGCGTCCCGGGGAGCTGTTTTTT. Its translation is CASTPTGGGRPGELFF.

This clonotype occurred a few times. The chain recombines TRBV5-6 with TRBJ2-1; 9 positions match TRBD2. The CDR3 has 15 residues. Germline V gene lookup returns CDR1 SGHDT and CDR2 YYEEEE. J was trimmed by 3 bases and V by 3 bases; bases with no gene match: 4. CDR3: CASSSPSGNYNEQFF. The CDR3 coding sequence is TGTGCCAGCAGCTCCCCTAGCGGGAACTACAATGAGCAGTTCTTC. Drawing the rest from reference TRBV5-6 and TRBJ2-1, the complete variable domain is DAGVTQSPTHLIKTRGQQVTLRCSPKSGHDTVSWYQQALGQGPQFIFQYYEEEERQRGNFPDRFSGHQFPNYSSELNVNALLLGDSALYLCASSSPSGNYNEQFFGPGTRLTVL.

V gene TRBV29-1 combines with J gene TRBJ2-5; no firm D call. This CDR3 comprises 12 residues. Germline V lookup: CDR1 SQVTM, CDR2 ANQGSEA. Trimming left V 4 bases short and J 5 bases short, with 11 bases between. CDR3: CSVADGMETQYF. The CDR3 region has the DNA TGCAGCGTTGCTGATGGTATGGAGACCCAGTACTTC.

The chain carries TRBV2 and TRBJ2-7, with TRBD1 as a possible D gene (6 bases). The CDR3 spans 14 residues. V gave up 3 bases and J gave up 5 bases, with 14 bases separating them. Looked up from germline, CDR1 is SNHLY and CDR2 is FYNNEI. This CDR3 is CASSDRGFANEQYV. The CDR3, as DNA: TGTGCCAGCAGTGACAGGGGTTTCGCCAACGAGCAGTACGTC.